This TCR beta chain was profiled in a study of shared clonotypes between healthy human individuals (dated by TCRdb to 2020 to 2021). As for the study more broadly: A couple of women and three men aged 18 to 49 years were included in the cohort. Per donor, three plates each were used for CD4 naive and CD4 memory, two for CD8 naive, and one for CD8 memory. Different laboratories and diverse techniques were used to prepare libraries and sequence TCR repertoires, to increase sequencing depth and limit assay-specific biases. To estimate repertoire size and how much clonotype sharing occurs between individuals, the study deeply sequenced the blood TCR repertoires of roughly 5 healthy adults. Per donor, leukapheresis produced somewhere between about 0.94 and 9 billion PBMCs.

TCR CDR3 regions were amplified from genomic DNA by multiplex PCR using the deep immunoSEQ assay. Extracted genomic DNA from each cell subset was spread evenly across all wells of several immunoSEQ 96-well plates, with each plate serving as a replicate. For sorted subsets, approximately 200 ng of genomic DNA, equivalent to 30,000 or so T cell genomes, went into each replicate PCR. Purified libraries were quantified with a Qubit 3.0 fluorometer, sized on a Bioanalyzer 2100, and re-quantified with the KAPA Library Quantification kit. A separate single-read 150-cycle Illumina NextSeq 550 flow cell was used to sequence each immunoSEQ 96-well plate. As for the original processing: Because the immunoSEQ output included only junctional sequences and no quality scores, the filtering could not be the same as the filtering used for full-length reads. Sequences were annotated with PyIR, a Python wrapper for IgBLAST v1.9, using IMGT germline references to assign V/J genes and CDR3. Reads with weak V/J assignments (E-value above 1e-6), missing CDR3, stop codons, out-of-frame junctions, or ambiguous translated residues were removed. V3J clonotypes were defined as sequences sharing the same inferred V gene, J gene, and CDR3 amino acid sequence. Percentage overlap between repertoires was computed as shared unique clonotypes divided by the size of the smaller repertoire. Repertoire richness was assessed with RTK rarefaction, the Chao1 estimator, and Recon v2.1 estimates of unobserved clonotypes. For all TCRbeta clonotypes obtained by the gDNA method from a few donors, generation probabilities were computed with OLGA. TCRdb limited this immuneACCESS table to in-frame rearrangements with V and J called. A share of clones is missing; checked studies link under half to unresolved V genes, and the rest is unexplained. V and J calls and clone size come straight from that table; D and trimming were deduced from the DNA. The sample profile shows some 1,400,000 clones; roughly 96% of them were found once. Roughly 1.2% of the sample is in the top ten clones.

The junction shows trimming of 4 bases on V and 1 base on J, and the gene matches do not reach 10 bases of it. The germline V gene encodes CDR1 SGHNT and CDR2 YYREEE (reference sequence). Spanning cysteine to phenylalanine, the CDR3 consists of 17 amino acids. Kept here is only the CDR3 DNA, which spans 51 bases and is read in frame from base 1. The study at large found these results: Incomplete sequencing was indicated by rarefaction of sorted-subset datasets, despite the large sequencing depth. Across a few donors, approximately 4.9% of naive CD4, over 3% of naive CD8, 2.3% of memory CD4, and approximately 0.4% of memory CD8 clonotypes were shared. Sampling was restricted to blood, and TCR repertoires in tissue are likely to differ from TCR repertoires in blood. Naive subsets generally had larger estimated clonotype richness than memory subsets did. Compared with non-shared clonotypes, clonotypes shared by all four sorted-subset donors had higher generation probabilities. Because the study included a small number of donors, the genetic and exposure-history diversity represented was limited. Based on pairwise subsampling, the degree of clonotype sharing among donors was expected to be affected by sequencing depth.

The donors were healthy, HIV-negative adults with no recently reported acute infections or vaccinations. All donors were Caucasian adults living in Nashville, Tennessee, USA. Magnetic negative selection was used to enrich CD4+ T cells, after which naive cells were positively selected on CD45RA and the negative fraction became the memory subset. Blood was obtained by leukapheresis, after which PBMCs were separated by Ficoll-Histopaque density gradient centrifugation and cryopreserved in liquid nitrogen vapor phase. Purity and quantity of every magnetically sorted T cell population were checked by analytical flow cytometry. From each sorted fraction, genomic DNA was isolated and quantified by UV absorbance on a Nanodrop 2000c. Notes on this clone: The specificity of this receptor is unknown. Per-nucleotide qualities are absent, and no much larger clonotype sits a single base away.

Recombination joined TRBV5-4 with TRBJ2-2; 7 bases in the junction line up with TRBD1. Material for sequencing was naive CD4+ T cells sorted from blood. The intended sense of this specimen's cell subset or site label: CD45RA+ positively selected. The receptor comes from a man aged 25-40 years in good health. CDR3 reads: CASSPGPQGENTGELFF. In nucleotides, the sequence is TGTGCCAGCAGCCCAGGCCCCCAGGGGGAGAACACCGGGGAGCTGTTTTTT. Joined to the reference TRBV5-4 and TRBJ2-2 proteins, this CDR3 gives the full variable domain: ETGVTQSPTHLIKTRGQQVTLRCSSQSGHNTVSWYQQALGQGPQFIFQYYREEENGRGNFPPRFSGLQFPNYSSELNVNALELDDSALYLCASSPGPQGENTGELFFGEGSRLTVL.